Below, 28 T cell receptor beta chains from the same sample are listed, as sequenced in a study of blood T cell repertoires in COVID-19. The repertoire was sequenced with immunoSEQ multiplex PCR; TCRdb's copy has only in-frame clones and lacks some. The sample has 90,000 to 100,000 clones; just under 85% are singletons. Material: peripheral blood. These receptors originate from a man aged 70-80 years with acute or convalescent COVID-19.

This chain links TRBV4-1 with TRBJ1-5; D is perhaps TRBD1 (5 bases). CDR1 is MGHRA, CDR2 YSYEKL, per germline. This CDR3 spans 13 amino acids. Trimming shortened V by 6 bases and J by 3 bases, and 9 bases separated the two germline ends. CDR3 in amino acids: CASSIRDNQPQHF. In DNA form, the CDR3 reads TGCGCCAGCAGTATCAGGGACAATCAGCCCCAGCATTTT.

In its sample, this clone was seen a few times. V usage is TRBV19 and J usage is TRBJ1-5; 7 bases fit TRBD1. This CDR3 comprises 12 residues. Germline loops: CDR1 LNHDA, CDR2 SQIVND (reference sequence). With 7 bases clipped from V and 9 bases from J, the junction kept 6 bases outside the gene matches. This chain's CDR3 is CASTGGFRPQHF. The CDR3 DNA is TGTGCCAGTACAGGGGGATTTCGGCCCCAGCATTTT.

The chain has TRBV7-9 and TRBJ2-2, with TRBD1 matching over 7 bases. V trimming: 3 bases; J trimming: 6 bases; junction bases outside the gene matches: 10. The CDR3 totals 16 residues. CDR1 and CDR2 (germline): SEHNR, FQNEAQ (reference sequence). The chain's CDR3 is CASSFPRVTGAGELFF. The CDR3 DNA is TGTGCCAGCAGCTTCCCCAGGGTAACAGGGGCCGGGGAGCTGTTTTTT.

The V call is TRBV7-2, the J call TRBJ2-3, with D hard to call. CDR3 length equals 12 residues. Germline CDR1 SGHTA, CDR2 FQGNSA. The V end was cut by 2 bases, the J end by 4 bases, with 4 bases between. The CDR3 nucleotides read TGTGCCAGCAGCTTATACTCAGATACGCAGTATTTT. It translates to CASSLYSDTQYF.

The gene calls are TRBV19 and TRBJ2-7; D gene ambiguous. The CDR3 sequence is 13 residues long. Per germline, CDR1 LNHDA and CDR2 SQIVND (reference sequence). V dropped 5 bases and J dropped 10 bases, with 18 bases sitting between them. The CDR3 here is CASSESRAAVQYF. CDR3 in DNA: TGTGCCAGTAGTGAATCCCGAGCTGCCGTTCAGTACTTC.

The CDR3 nucleotides read TGTGCCAGCAGCTTGAGGCGGGGAAGCAATTATGAGCAGTTCTTC. It is translated as CASSLRRGSNYEQFF. This rearrangement joins TRBV5-4 to TRBJ2-1; possible D gene TRBD2, 6 bases. The CDR3 loop spans 15 amino acids. V was pared by 1 base and J by 8 bases, with 16 bases between. Germline V gives CDR1 SGHNT, CDR2 YYREEE (reference sequence).

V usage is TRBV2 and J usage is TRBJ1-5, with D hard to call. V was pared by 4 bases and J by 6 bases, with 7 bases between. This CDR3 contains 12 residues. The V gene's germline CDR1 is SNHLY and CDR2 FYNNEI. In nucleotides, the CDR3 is TGTGCCAGCAGTGCGGGGAGTCAGCCCCAGCATTTT. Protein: CASSAGSQPQHF.

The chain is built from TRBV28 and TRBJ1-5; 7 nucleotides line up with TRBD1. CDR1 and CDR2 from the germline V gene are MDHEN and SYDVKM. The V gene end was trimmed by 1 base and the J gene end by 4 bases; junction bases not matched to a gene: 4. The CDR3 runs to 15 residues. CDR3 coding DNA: TGTGCCAGCAGTTTATTGTCAGGGGGGAATCAGCCCCAGCATTTT. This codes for CASSLLSGGNQPQHF.

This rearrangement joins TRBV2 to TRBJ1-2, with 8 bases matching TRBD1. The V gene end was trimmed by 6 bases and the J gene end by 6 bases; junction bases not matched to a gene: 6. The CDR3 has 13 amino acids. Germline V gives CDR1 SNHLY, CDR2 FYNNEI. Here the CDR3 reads CASRGTGGDGYTF. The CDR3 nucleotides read TGTGCCAGCAGGGGCACAGGGGGGGATGGCTACACCTTC. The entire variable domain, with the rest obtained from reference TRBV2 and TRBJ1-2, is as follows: EPEVTQTPSHQVTQMGQEVILRCVPISNHLYFYWYRQILGQKVEFLVSFYNNEISEKSEIFDDQFSVERPDGSNFTLKIRSTKLEDSAMYFCASRGTGGDGYTFGSGTRLTVV.

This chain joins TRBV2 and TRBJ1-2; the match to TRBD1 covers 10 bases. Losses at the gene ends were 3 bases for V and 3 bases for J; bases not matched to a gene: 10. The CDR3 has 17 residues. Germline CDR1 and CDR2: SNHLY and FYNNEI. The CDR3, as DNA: TGTGCCAGCAGTGACCCGGGACAGGGGCTTTCCGACTATGGCTACACCTTC. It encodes CASSDPGQGLSDYGYTF.

The CDR3 region is CASSFGGYEQFF. The CDR3 bases are TGTGCCAGCAGTTTCGGAGGGTATGAGCAGTTCTTC. The rearrangement uses TRBV12-3 or TRBV12-4 and TRBJ2-1; D may be TRBD2 (6 bases). Trimming took 3 bases from V and 8 from J, leaving 8 bases between them. The CDR3 runs 12 residues.

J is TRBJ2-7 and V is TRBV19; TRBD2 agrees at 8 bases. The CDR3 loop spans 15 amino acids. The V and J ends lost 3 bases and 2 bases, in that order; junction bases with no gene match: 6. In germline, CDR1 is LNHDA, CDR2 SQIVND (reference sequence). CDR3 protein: CASSIPGTRTYEQYF. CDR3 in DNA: TGTGCCAGTAGTATCCCCGGGACTAGGACCTACGAGCAGTACTTC.

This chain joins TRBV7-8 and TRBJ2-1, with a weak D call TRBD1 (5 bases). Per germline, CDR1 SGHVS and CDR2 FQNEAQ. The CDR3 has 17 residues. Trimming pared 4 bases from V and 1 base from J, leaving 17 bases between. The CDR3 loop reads CASSSTVTAPSYNEQFF. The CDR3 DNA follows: TGTGCCAGCAGCTCGACCGTGACAGCCCCATCCTACAATGAGCAGTTCTTC. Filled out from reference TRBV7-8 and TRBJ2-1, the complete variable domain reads GAGVSQSPRYKVAKRGQDVALRCDPISGHVSLFWYQQALGQGPEFLTYFQNEAQLDKSGLPSDRFFAERPEGSVSTLKIQRTQQEDSAVYLCASSSTVTAPSYNEQFFGPGTRLTVL.

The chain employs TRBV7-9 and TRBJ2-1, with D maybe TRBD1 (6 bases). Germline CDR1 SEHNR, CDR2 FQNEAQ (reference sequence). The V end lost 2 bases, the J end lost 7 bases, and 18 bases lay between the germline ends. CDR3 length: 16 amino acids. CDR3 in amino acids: CASSLRKGRGENEQFF. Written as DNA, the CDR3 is TGTGCCAGCAGCTTAAGAAAGGGCAGGGGCGAGAATGAGCAGTTCTTC.

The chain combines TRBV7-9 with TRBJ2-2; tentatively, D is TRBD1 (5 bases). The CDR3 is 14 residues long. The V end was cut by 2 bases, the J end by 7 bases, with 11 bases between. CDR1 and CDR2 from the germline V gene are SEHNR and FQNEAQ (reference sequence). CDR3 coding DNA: TGTGCCAGCAGCTTATTCCAGGGAATCGGGGAGCTGTTTTTT. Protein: CASSLFQGIGELFF. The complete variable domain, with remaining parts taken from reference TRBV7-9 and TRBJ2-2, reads DTGVSQNPRHKITKRGQNVTFRCDPISEHNRLYWYRQTLGQGPEFLTYFQNEAQLEKSRLLSDRFSAERPKGSFSTLEIQRTEQGDSAMYLCASSLFQGIGELFFGEGSRLTVL.

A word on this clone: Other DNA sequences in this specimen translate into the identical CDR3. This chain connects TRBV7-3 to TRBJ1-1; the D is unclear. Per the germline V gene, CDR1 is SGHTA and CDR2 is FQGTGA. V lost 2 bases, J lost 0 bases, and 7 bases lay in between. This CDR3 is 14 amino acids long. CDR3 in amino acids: CASSLAGMNTEAFF. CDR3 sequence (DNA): TGTGCCAGCAGCTTAGCGGGCATGAACACTGAAGCTTTCTTT.

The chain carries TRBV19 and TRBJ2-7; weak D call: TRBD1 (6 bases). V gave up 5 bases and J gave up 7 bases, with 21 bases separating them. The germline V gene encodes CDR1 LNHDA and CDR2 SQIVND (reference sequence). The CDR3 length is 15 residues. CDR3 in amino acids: CASSSPQWDNREQYF. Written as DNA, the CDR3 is TGTGCCAGTAGTTCACCCCAGTGGGACAACCGAGAGCAGTACTTC.

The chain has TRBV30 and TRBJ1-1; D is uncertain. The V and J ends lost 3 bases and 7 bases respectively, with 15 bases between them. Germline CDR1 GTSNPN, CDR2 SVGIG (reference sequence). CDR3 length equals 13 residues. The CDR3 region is CAWRELEYGEAFF. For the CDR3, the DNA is TGTGCCTGGAGAGAATTGGAGTACGGTGAAGCTTTCTTT.

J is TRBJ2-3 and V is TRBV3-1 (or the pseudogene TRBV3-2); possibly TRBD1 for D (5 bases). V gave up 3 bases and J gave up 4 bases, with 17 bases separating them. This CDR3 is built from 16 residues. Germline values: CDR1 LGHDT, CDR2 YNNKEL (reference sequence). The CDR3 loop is CASSHLGPGRPDTQYF. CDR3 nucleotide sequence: TGTGCCAGCAGCCACCTCGGGCCAGGGCGGCCAGATACGCAGTATTTT.

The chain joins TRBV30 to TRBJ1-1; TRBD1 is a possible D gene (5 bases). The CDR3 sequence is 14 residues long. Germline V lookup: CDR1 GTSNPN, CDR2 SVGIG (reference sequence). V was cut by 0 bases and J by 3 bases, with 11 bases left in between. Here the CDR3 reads CAWSVVGDHTEAFF. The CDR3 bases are TGTGCCTGGAGTGTAGTAGGGGATCACACTGAAGCTTTCTTT.

The CDR3 DNA sequence: TGTGCCAGCAGCTTAGTGGGTACTAGCGGGGCTCGCGAGCAGTACTTC. This encodes CASSLVGTSGAREQYF. The genes are TRBV7-9 and TRBJ2-7; 10 nucleotides match TRBD2. Germline V gene sequence: CDR1 SEHNR, CDR2 FQNEAQ (reference sequence). The V segment lost 1 base and the J segment 6 bases; nucleotides outside the gene matches: 9. This CDR3 is 16 amino acids long.

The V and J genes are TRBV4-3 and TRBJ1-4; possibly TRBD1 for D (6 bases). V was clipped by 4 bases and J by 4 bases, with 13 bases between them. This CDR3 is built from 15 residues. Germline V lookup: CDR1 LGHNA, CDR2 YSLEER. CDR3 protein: CASSPGGQRNEKLFF. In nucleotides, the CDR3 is TGCGCCAGCAGCCCTGGGGGACAACGTAATGAAAAACTGTTTTTT.

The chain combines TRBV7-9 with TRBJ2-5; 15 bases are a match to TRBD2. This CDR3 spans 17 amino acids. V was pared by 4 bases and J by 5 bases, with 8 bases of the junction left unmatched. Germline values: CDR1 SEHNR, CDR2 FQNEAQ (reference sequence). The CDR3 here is CASSSPGLAGGRETQYF. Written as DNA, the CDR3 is TGTGCCAGCAGCTCCCCCGGACTAGCGGGGGGGCGGGAGACCCAGTACTTC.

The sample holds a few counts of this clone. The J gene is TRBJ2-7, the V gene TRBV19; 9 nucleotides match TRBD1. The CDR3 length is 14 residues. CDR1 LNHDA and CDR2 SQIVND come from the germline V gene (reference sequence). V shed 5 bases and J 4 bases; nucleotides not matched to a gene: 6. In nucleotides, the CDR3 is TGTGCCAGTAGTGTACGGGACAGGGTGTACGAGCAGTACTTC. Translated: CASSVRDRVYEQYF.

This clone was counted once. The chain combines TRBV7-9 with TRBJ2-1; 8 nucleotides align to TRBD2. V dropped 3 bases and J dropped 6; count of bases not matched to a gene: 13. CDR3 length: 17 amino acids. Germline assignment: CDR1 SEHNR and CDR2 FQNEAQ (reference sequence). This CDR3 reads CASSFRVAGSGSNEQFF. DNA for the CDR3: TGTGCCAGCAGCTTTAGGGTAGCGGGATCTGGGAGCAATGAGCAGTTCTTC.

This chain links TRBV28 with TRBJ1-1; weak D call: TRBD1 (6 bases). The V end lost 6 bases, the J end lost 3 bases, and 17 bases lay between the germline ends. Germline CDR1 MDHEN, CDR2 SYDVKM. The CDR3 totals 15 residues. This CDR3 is CASSKDGGQDTEAFF. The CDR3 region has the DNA TGTGCCAGCAGCAAAGACGGGGGGCAGGACACTGAAGCTTTCTTT.

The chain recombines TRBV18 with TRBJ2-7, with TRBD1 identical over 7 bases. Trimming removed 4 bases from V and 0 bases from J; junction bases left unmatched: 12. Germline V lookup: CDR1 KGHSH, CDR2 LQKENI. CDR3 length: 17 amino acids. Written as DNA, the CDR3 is TGTGCCAGCTCACTTGGGACAGCTATATCTAACTCCTACGAGCAGTACTTC. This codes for CASSLGTAISNSYEQYF. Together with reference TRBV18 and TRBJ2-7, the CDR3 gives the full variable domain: NAGVMQNPRHLVRRRGQEARLRCSPMKGHSHVYWYRQLPEEGLKFMVYLQKENIIDESGMPKERFSAEFPKEGPSILRIQQVVRGDSAAYFCASSLGTAISNSYEQYFGPGTRLTVT.

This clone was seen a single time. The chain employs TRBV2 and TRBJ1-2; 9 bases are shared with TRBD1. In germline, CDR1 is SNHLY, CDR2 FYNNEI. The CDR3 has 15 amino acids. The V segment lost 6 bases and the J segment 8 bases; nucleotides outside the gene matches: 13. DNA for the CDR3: TGTGCCAGCAGAAACCAACCGGGACAGGGAATCGGCTACACCTTC. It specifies CASRNQPGQGIGYTF.